Many counts were recorded for the clone carrying this T cell receptor (beta chain). Its antigen is unknown. The CDR3 length is 11 residues. The V gene lost 4 bases and the J gene lost 7 bases, with 7 bases spanning the gap. Per the authors' pipeline: Approximately 100,000 TCRs per sample was the median, with a range of about 20,000 to 690,600. TCRdb analysed the RACE reads with MiXCR anew, one entry per CDR3 protein. The V and J calls, along with clone size, are taken from TCRdb and not from the paper's own processing. The table lists approximately 320,000 distinct CDR3 sequences, 4.5% to 5.5% of them singletons. These data belong to a study of human T cells and chemical hapten exposure. Overall study: The patch tests put 0.01% DPC on the skin of the upper back and were read 6 days later.

Findings of the study overall: TCRs above 1 in 1000 frequency did not change with DPC sensitization.

As for time point: pre-sensitization, week 0. Treatment of the sample: therapeutic diphenylcyclopropenone sensitization with weekly scalp DPC. Source: whole blood, taken in connection with sensitization to the hapten diphenylcyclopropenone (DPC). The V and J genes are TRBV12-3 or TRBV12-4 and TRBJ1-2; tentative D call: TRBD1 (6 bases). This sequence originates from a woman younger than 30 with alopecia areata. Some clones in this sample may be carry-over from other donors' samples. This CDR3 reads CASSYRVGYTF. CDR3 DNA sequence: TGTGCCAGCAGTTACAGGGTTGGCTACACCTTC.